The 14 T cell receptor beta chains below all came from one sample that was sequenced in a study of cytomegalovirus exposure and HLA in healthy donors. The PCR contained 60 Vbeta and 13 Jbeta primers. Only in-frame clones appear in the TCRdb table, and some are missing; sequencing was by immunoSEQ multiplex PCR. This sample's table has about 25,000 clones. Sequenced input: PBMCs. The receptors were sampled from a male donor in good health and CMV-seropositive.

V is TRBV28 and J is TRBJ1-1, with 9 positions matching TRBD1. Per germline, CDR1 MDHEN and CDR2 SYDVKM. V shed 6 bases, J shed 3 bases, and the junction held 2 bases outside the gene matches. The length of the CDR3 is 13 residues. CDR3 in DNA: TGTGCCAGCAGAAGGGACAGGGACACTGAAGCTTTCTTT. Its protein product is CASRRDRDTEAFF.

The chain carries TRBV28 and TRBJ1-5; tentative D call: TRBD1 (5 bases). The germline V gene has CDR1 MDHEN and CDR2 SYDVKM. V was cut by 7 bases and J by 2 bases, with 18 bases left in between. This CDR3 is built from 16 residues. The chain's CDR3 is CASISGEALGNQPQHF. The DNA for the CDR3 is TGTGCCAGCATCTCGGGGGAAGCTTTGGGCAATCAGCCCCAGCATTTT.

The chain recombines TRBV10-1 with TRBJ1-4; D not resolved. The germline CDR1 and CDR2 sequences are WNHNN and SYGVQD (reference sequence). V lost 0 bases and J 5 bases, leaving 10 bases between the germline ends. This CDR3 is built from 15 residues. The CDR3 loop is CASSESSTPNEKLFF. Written as DNA, the CDR3 is TGCGCCAGCAGTGAGTCATCGACACCGAATGAAAAACTGTTTTTT.

This clone is classed as hyperexpanded by frequency. The genes are TRBV14 and TRBJ2-7, with TRBD1 identical over 8 bases. CDR1 is SGHDN and CDR2 is FVKESK in the germline V gene. CDR3 length: 15 amino acids. J was trimmed by 3 bases and V by 1 base; bases with no gene match: 5. CDR3 protein: CASSQAGQGVYEQYF. Here the CDR3 DNA reads TGTGCCAGCAGCCAAGCAGGACAGGGCGTCTACGAGCAGTACTTC.

The chain carries TRBV18 and TRBJ2-5; 7 bases fit TRBD1. CDR1 is KGHSH, CDR2 LQKENI, per germline. V dropped 3 bases and J dropped 2; count of bases not matched to a gene: 9. CDR3 length equals 16 residues. This CDR3 reads CASSPLDRLAQETQYF. The CDR3 bases are TGTGCCAGCTCACCTCTGGACAGGTTAGCGCAAGAGACCCAGTACTTC.

The chain has TRBV6-5 and TRBJ2-2; weak D call: TRBD1 (6 bases). Germline V gene data show CDR1 as MNHEY and CDR2 as SVGAGI. Trimming shortened V by 6 bases and J by 3 bases, and 11 bases separated the two germline ends. The CDR3 is 14 residues long. The CDR3 region is CASSPGTHTGELFF. The CDR3, as DNA: TGTGCCAGCAGCCCCGGGACACACACCGGGGAGCTGTTTTTT.

This sequence joins TRBV6-1 and TRBJ1-6; TRBD1 aligns across 8 bases. Looked up from germline, CDR1 is MNHNS and CDR2 is SASEGT. J was trimmed by 7 bases and V by 6 bases; bases with no gene match: 5. This CDR3 spans 14 amino acids. CDR3 sequence (DNA): TGTGCCAGCAGGTCGACAGGGGTCAATTCACCCCTCCACTTT. It translates to CASRSTGVNSPLHF.

The rearrangement joins TRBV6-1 to TRBJ1-2, with 8 nucleotides matching TRBD1. Per the germline V gene, CDR1 is MNHNS and CDR2 is SASEGT. Trimming at V came to 3 bases and at J to 8 bases, leaving 8 bases not matched to a gene. The length of the CDR3 is 14 residues. The CDR3 sequence is CASSDRGQGGGYTF. The CDR3 region has the DNA TGTGCCAGCAGTGATAGAGGACAGGGAGGCGGCTACACCTTC.

The chain couples TRBV7-2 to TRBJ1-2; 7 positions match TRBD1. V lost 1 base, J lost 3 bases, and 2 bases stayed unmatched. The CDR3 covers 14 residues. Germline values: CDR1 SGHTA, CDR2 FQGNSA. The DNA for the CDR3 is TGTGCCAGCAGCTTAGGTACAGGGGACTATGGCTACACCTTC. Amino acids: CASSLGTGDYGYTF.

This chain links TRBV7-2 with TRBJ1-4; D is undetermined. This CDR3 has 14 amino acids. Trimming removed 0 bases at V and 4 bases at J, with 6 bases between. The germline CDR1 and CDR2 sequences are SGHTA and FQGNSA. The CDR3: CASSLAYSNEKLFF. The CDR3, as DNA: TGTGCCAGCAGCTTAGCGTACAGTAATGAAAAACTGTTTTTT.

A remark on this clone: One end of the junction fails to match germline, which may point to a read error. The chain joins TRBV20-1 to TRBJ1-1; D ambiguous. Germline V CDR1 and CDR2: DFQATT, SNEGSKA (reference sequence). CDR3 length equals 11 residues. The CDR3 spells CSATKAGEDFF. Here the CDR3 DNA reads TGCAGTGCGACTAAGGCCGGGGAAGATTTCTTT.

The chain links TRBV5-1 to TRBJ2-7; the D is unclear. V gave up 5 bases and J gave up 1 base, with 13 bases separating them. CDR1 and CDR2 (germline): SGHRS, YFSETQ. CDR3 length: 14 residues. This chain's CDR3 is CASRNPSGSYEQYF. CDR3 DNA: TGCGCCAGCAGAAACCCCTCCGGGTCCTACGAGCAGTACTTC.

V usage is TRBV5-1 and J usage is TRBJ2-1; TRBD1 agrees at 11 bases. Germline-derived CDR1 and CDR2 are SGHRS and YFSETQ. The V and J ends lost 0 bases and 10 bases, in that order; junction bases with no gene match: 6. CDR3 length: 15 amino acids. Written as DNA, the CDR3 is TGCGCCAGCAGCTTGGTTCGGACAGGGGGCGACGAGCAGTTCTTC. Its protein product is CASSLVRTGGDEQFF.

V is TRBV18 and J is TRBJ2-7; D possibly corresponds to TRBD1 (5 bases). Germline V CDR1 and CDR2: KGHSH, LQKENI. CDR3 length: 12 amino acids. Deletions cut 4 bases from V and 4 bases from J, with 8 bases between. CDR3 sequence (DNA): TGTGCCAGCTCACAAAGGGGATACGAGCAGTACTTC. This gives the protein CASSQRGYEQYF.